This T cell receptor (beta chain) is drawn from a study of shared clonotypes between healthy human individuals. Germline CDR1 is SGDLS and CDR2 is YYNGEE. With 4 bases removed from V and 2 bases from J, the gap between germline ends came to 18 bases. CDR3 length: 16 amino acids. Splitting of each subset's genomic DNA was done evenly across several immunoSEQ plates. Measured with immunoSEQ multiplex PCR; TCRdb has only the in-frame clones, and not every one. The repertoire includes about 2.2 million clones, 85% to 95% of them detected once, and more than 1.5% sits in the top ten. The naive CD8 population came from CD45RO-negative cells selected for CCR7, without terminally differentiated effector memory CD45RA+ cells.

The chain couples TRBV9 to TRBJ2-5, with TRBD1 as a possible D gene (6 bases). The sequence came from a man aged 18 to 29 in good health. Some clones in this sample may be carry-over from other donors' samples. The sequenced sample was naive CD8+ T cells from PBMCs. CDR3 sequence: CASSSRNRQEQETQYF. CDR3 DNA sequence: TGTGCCAGCAGCTCACGGAACAGACAGGAACAAGAGACCCAGTACTTC.